Listed below are T cell receptor beta chains from one sample, sequenced in a study of glioma-infiltrating T cells. TCRdb fed the multiplex PCR reads into MiXCR, producing one record per CDR3 protein. In the table there are some 190,000 distinct CDR3 sequences, more than 25% of which are singletons. Sequenced: glioma tissue, nonneoplastic brain tissue, or PBMCs (not recorded which). The receptors here all came from a human donor with low-grade glioma or glioblastoma, undergoing nonglioma brain surgery, or in good health (not recorded which). CDR3s include the opening cysteine and the closing phenylalanine or tryptophan. Fields, in order: V gene, J gene, D gene, clone size, CDR3 DNA, CDR3 protein. D genes are given only for firm matches. Where a row states a size, it is once, few, many or the class of an expanded clone; other rows omit it.

TRBV19	TRBJ2-1	TRBD2	few	TGTGCCAGTAGTATAGAGTTGCTAGCGGGAGTTTATGAGCAGTTCTTC	CASSIELLAGVYEQFF
TRBV7-3	TRBJ2-5	NA	few	TGTGCCAGCAGCGACCAAGTAGGTGACTTGGAGACCCAGTACTTC	CASSDQVGDLETQYF
TRBV5-1	TRBJ2-1	TRBD1	many	TGCGCCAGCAGCTTACAGGGGAAAAACAATGAGCAGTTCTTC	CASSLQGKNNEQFF
TRBV19	TRBJ2-2	TRBD1	NA	TGTGCCAGTAGGCACGCCGGGACAGCTAACACCGGGGAGCTGTTTTTT	CASRHAGTANTGELFF
TRBV18	TRBJ2-1	NA	many	TGTGCCAGCTCACCCTCTTTGGATACGGGCGATGAGCAGTTCTTC	CASSPSLDTGDEQFF
TRBV3-1	TRBJ2-5	TRBD1	NA	TGTGCCAGCAGCCCTTACCGGGACAGCCAAGAGACCCAGTACTTC	CASSPYRDSQETQYF
TRBV27	TRBJ2-1	TRBD2	NA	TGTGCCAGCAGCCACGGGACTAGCGGGAGCCATCCCTACAATGAGCAGTTCTTC	CASSHGTSGSHPYNEQFF
TRBV6-5	TRBJ2-2	TRBD2	many	TGTGCCAGCAGTTACCGGGCTAGCGGGAGAGGGAACACCGGGGAGCTGTTTTTT	CASSYRASGRGNTGELFF
TRBV18	TRBJ1-5	TRBD1	many	TGTGCCAGCTCACCAAATCAGGGGGTCAATCAGCCCCAGCATTTT	CASSPNQGVNQPQHF
TRBV3-1	TRBJ2-7	TRBD2	few	TGTGCCAGCAGCCAAGACAGGGGACTAGCGGGAGATTGGGGCTACGAGCAGTACTTC	CASSQDRGLAGDWGYEQYF
TRBV7-2	TRBJ2-5	TRBD2	NA	TGTGCCTGCAGCTTAGAAGCCACTAGCGGGAGGGCCTCAGAGACCCAGTACTTC	CACSLEATSGRASETQYF
TRBV5-1	TRBJ2-1	TRBD1	NA	TGCGCCAGCAGCTTGGCGAGGACAGGGCCCTACAATGAGCAGTTCTTC	CASSLARTGPYNEQFF
TRBV7-9	TRBJ2-5	TRBD1	many	TGTGCCAGCAGCTTAGGGGCGAGGGGGCGAGAGACCCAGTACTTC	CASSLGARGRETQYF
TRBV6-1	TRBJ2-1	NA	many	TGTGCCAGCAGCCTAGGGCATGAGCAGTTCTTC	CASSLGHEQFF
TRBV5-1	TRBJ2-7	NA	many	TGCGCCAGCAGCTCCCTTACAGCCCAAGAAGAGCAGTACTTC	CASSSLTAQEEQYF
TRBV20-1	TRBJ1-2	NA	many	TGCAGTGCTAGATTCGTCCAGGATGAGTATGGCTACACCTTC	CSARFVQDEYGYTF
TRBV3-1	TRBJ1-3	NA	many	TGTGCCAGCAGCCAAGGTGGGGGAGGTTCGACTGGAAACACCATATATTTT	CASSQGGGGSTGNTIYF
TRBV11-1	TRBJ2-3	NA	NA	TGTGCCAGCAGCCCGGAGGGCCAGCGGGGGACAGATACGGAGTATTTT	CASSPEGQRGTDTEYF
TRBV2	TRBJ2-1	NA	many	TGTGCCAGCAGTGAGTTGGCGAACTCCTACAATGAGCAGTTCTTC	CASSELANSYNEQFF
TRBV25-1	TRBJ1-5	NA	many	TGTGCCAGCAGCGGAGATAGCAATCAGCCCCAGCATTTT	CASSGDSNQPQHF
TRBV29-1	TRBJ2-1	NA	NA	TGCAGCGTTGGGTGGCAGCCGAGCTACAATGAGCAGTTCTTC	CSVGWQPSYNEQFF
TRBV7-9	TRBJ2-5	NA	NA	TGTGCCAGCAGCTCCGGAGCAGTTGGGCAGACCCAGTACTTC	CASSSGAVGQTQYF
TRBV9	TRBJ2-3	TRBD2	NA	TGTGCCAGCAGCACCTTTAGCGGGAGGGCCGGGAATGCAGATACGCAGTATTTT	CASSTFSGRAGNADTQYF
TRBV10-3	TRBJ2-3	NA	NA	TGTGCCATCAGCGACGGGACTGTCACAGATACGCAGTATTTT	CAISDGTVTDTQYF
TRBV6-1	TRBJ1-5	NA	NA	TGTGCCAGCAAGCCGGTCGGGAGCAATCAGCCCCAGCATTTT	CASKPVGSNQPQHF
TRBV6-1	TRBJ2-5	TRBD2	many	TGTGCCAGCACTCGGGGGGTAGGTCAAGAGACCCAGTACTTC	CASTRGVGQETQYF
TRBV25-1	TRBJ2-7	TRBD2	many	TGTGCCAGCAGTGTTCTCCCGACTAGCGAAGGACACTACGAGCAGTACTTC	CASSVLPTSEGHYEQYF
TRBV10-3	TRBJ1-1	NA	many	TGTGCCATCAGTGGTGAGGGGCAGTACACTGAAGCTTTCTTT	CAISGEGQYTEAFF
TRBV25-1	TRBJ1-2	NA	once	TGTGCCAGCAGTGACTCTTCCAACTATGGCGACACCTTC	CASSDSSNYGDTF
TRBV29-1	TRBJ1-2	TRBD1	NA	TGCAGCGCTAGACAGGGGGGGGACTATGGCTACACCTTC	CSARQGGDYGYTF
TRBV12-3/TRBV12-4	TRBJ2-7	NA	NA	TGTGCCAGCAGTTTTGGCTTTTTAGCCCGCGAGCAGTACTTC	CASSFGFLAREQYF